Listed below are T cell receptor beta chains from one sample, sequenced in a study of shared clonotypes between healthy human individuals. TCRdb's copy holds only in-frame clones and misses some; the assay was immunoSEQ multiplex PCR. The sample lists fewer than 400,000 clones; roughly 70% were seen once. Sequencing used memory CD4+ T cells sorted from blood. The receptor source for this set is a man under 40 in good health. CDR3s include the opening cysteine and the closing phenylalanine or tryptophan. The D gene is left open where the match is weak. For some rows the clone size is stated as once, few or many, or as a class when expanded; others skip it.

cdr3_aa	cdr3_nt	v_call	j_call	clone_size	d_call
CASSLETGSSWETQYF	TGCGCCAGCAGCCTGGAGACAGGTTCTTCTTGGGAGACCCAGTACTTC	TRBV5-1	TRBJ2-5	NA	NA
CASSQTPPGTGWYEQYF	TGTGCCAGCAGCCAAACTCCCCCCGGGACAGGGTGGTACGAGCAGTACTTC	TRBV28	TRBJ2-7	NA	TRBD1
CASRLGSAGGQDTQYF	TGTGCCAGCAGATTGGGGTCGGCGGGAGGTCAAGATACGCAGTATTTT	TRBV11-2	TRBJ2-3	NA	TRBD2
CASSLGVAGNTGELFF	TGTGCCAGCAGCTTAGGAGTAGCGGGGAACACCGGGGAGCTGTTTTTT	TRBV7-9	TRBJ2-2	NA	TRBD2
CSGPSYNEQFF	TGCAGTGGGCCGTCCTACAATGAGCAGTTCTTC	TRBV20-1	TRBJ2-1	NA	NA
CASSWRARRSSYNEQFF	TGTGCCAGCAGCTGGAGAGCACGACGTAGCTCCTACAATGAGCAGTTCTTC	TRBV5-8	TRBJ2-1	NA	NA
CASSLGGDRVKYEQYF	TGTGCCAGCAGCTTAGGGGGGGACAGGGTCAAGTACGAGCAGTACTTC	TRBV5-4	TRBJ2-7	few	TRBD1
CASSLRRSNQPQHF	TGTGCCAGCAGTTTACGTCGCTCCAATCAGCCCCAGCATTTT	TRBV6-1	TRBJ1-5	NA	NA
CASSRLAVGSLSEGNEQFF	TGTGCCAGCAGCCGACTCGCTGTAGGGAGCCTCTCAGAGGGTAATGAGCAGTTCTTC	TRBV7-7	TRBJ2-1	NA	NA
CASSVPYRDVRNQPQHF	TGTGCCAGCAGCGTACCCTACCGGGACGTCCGCAATCAGCCCCAGCATTTT	TRBV11-3	TRBJ1-5	NA	NA
CASSQVGYNEQFF	TGCGCCAGCAGCCAAGTAGGTTACAATGAGCAGTTCTTC	TRBV4-3	TRBJ2-1	once	NA
CASSPGPADSYEQYF	TGTGCCAGCTCTCCGGGGCCAGCGGACTCCTACGAGCAGTACTTC	TRBV18	TRBJ2-7	NA	NA
CASSPLARGGIQYF	TGTGCCAGTAGCCCTTTGGCGAGGGGAGGCATTCAGTACTTC	TRBV19	TRBJ2-4	NA	NA